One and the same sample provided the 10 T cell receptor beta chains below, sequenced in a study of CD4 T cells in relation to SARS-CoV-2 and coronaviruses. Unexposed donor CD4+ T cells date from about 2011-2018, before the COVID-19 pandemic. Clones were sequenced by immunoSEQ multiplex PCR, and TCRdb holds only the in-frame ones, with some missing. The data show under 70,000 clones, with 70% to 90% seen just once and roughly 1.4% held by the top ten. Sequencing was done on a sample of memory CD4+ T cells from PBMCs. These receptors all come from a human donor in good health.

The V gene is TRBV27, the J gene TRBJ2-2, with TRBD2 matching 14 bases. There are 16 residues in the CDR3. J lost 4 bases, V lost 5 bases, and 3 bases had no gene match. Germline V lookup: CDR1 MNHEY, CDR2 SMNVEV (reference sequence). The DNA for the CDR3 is TGTGCCAGCAGTCCGACTAGCGGGAGGGGCACCGGGGAGCTGTTTTTT. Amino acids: CASSPTSGRGTGELFF.

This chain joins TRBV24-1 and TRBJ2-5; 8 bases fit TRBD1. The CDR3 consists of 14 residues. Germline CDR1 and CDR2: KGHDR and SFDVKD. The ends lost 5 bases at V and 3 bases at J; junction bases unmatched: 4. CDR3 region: CATSGVTGEETQYF. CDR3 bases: TGTGCCACCAGTGGCGTGACAGGGGAAGAGACCCAGTACTTC.

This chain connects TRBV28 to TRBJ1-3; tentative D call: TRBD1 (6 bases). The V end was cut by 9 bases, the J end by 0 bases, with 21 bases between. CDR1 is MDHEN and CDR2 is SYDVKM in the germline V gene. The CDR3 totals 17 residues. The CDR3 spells CASSGADRSSSGNTIYF. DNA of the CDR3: TGTGCCAGTAGCGGCGCGGACAGATCCTCCTCTGGAAACACCATATATTTT. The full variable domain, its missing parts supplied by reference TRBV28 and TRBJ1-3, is DVKVTQSSRYLVKRTGEKVFLECVQDMDHENMFWYRQDPGLGLRLIYFSYDVKMKEKGDIPEGYSVSREKKERFSLILESASTNQTSMYLCASSGADRSSSGNTIYFGEGSWLTVV.

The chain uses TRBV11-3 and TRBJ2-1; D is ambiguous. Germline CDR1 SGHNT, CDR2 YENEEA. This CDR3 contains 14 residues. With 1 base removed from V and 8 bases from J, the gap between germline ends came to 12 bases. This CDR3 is CASSLAGSRDEQFF. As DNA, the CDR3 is TGTGCCAGCAGCTTAGCTGGCAGTAGGGATGAGCAGTTCTTC.

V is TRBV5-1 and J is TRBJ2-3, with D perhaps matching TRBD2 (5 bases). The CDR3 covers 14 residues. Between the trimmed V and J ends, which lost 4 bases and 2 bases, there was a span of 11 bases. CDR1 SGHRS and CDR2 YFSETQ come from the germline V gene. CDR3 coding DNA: TGCGCCAGCAGCATAAGCGGCTACACAGATACGCAGTATTTT. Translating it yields CASSISGYTDTQYF. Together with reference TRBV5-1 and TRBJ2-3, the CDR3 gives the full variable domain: KAGVTQTPRYLIKTRGQQVTLSCSPISGHRSVSWYQQTPGQGLQFLFEYFSETQRNKGNFPGRFSGRQFSNSRSEMNVSTLELGDSALYLCASSISGYTDTQYFGPGTRLTVL.

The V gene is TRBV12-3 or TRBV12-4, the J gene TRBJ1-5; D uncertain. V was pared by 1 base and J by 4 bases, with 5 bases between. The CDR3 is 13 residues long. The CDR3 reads CASSLGENQPQHF. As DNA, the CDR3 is TGTGCCAGCAGTTTAGGGGAGAATCAGCCCCAGCATTTT.

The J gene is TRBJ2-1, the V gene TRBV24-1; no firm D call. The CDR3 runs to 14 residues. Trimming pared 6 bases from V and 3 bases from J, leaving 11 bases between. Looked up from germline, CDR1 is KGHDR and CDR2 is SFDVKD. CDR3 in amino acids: CATSRRPHYNEQFF. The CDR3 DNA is TGTGCCACCAGTCGGAGACCGCACTACAATGAGCAGTTCTTC.

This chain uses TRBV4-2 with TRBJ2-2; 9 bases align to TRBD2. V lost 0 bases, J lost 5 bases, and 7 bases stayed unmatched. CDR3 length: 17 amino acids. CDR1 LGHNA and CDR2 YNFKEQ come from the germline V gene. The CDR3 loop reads CASSQESSGSITGELFF. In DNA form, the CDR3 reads TGTGCCAGCAGCCAAGAGAGTAGCGGGAGCATTACCGGGGAGCTGTTTTTT.

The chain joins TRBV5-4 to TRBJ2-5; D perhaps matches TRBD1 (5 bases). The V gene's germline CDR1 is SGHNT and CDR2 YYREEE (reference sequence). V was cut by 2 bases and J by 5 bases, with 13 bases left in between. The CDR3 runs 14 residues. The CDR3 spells CASSFSPSGETQYF. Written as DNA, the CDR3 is TGTGCCAGCAGCTTTTCCCCCTCAGGGGAGACCCAGTACTTC.

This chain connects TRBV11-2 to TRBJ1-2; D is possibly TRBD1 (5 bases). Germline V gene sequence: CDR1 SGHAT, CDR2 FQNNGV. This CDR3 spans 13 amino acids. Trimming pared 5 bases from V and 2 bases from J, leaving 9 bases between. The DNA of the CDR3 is TGTGCCAGCAGCGTCCAGGGAAACTATGGCTACACCTTC. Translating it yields CASSVQGNYGYTF.